The clone carrying this TCR beta chain was detected once. The V segment lost 4 bases and the J segment 0 bases; nucleotides outside the gene matches: 15. The germline V gene encodes CDR1 MDHEN and CDR2 SYDVKM. CDR3 length equals 20 residues. The data stem from a study of blood T cell repertoires in COVID-19. In the study overall: T cells, B-cell-depleted T cells, or PBMCs provided the cDNA or gDNA that served as material.

Methods used by the authors: How many nucleated cells were present was estimated from reference gene primer amplification. The data were produced by immunoSEQ multiplex PCR, yet TCRdb's version contains in-frame clones alone and is incomplete. For V, J and clone size, that table is used; D and trimming come from the DNA. The data contain under 120,000 clones, 80% to 90% of them singletons. The V gene is TRBV28, the J gene TRBJ2-6, with 7 nucleotides matching TRBD1. This sequence was found in a woman at least 80 years old with acute or convalescent COVID-19. The specimen was peripheral blood. The CDR3 loop reads CASSSPIIRDSSSGANVLTF. In DNA form, the CDR3 reads TGTGCCAGCAGTTCACCAATAATCCGGGACAGCTCCTCTGGGGCCAACGTCCTGACTTTC.